Sequencing of this T cell receptor beta chain was carried out in a study of shared clonotypes between healthy human individuals. Among the donors, all were Caucasian adults who lived in Nashville, Tennessee. Extraction of genomic DNA in unsorted samples used 100 million or so PBMCs. Genomic DNA belonging to each subset was distributed in equal measure over several immunoSEQ plates. Tens of thousands of T cell genomes, or approximately 300 ng DNA, went into replicate PCRs of unsorted PBMC. Sequencing was performed with immunoSEQ multiplex PCR; in TCRdb, only in-frame clones are kept and a portion is missing. The data show about 460,000 clones, about 74% seen once. V lost 7 bases, J lost 3 bases, and 5 bases stayed unmatched. This CDR3 has 16 amino acids. CDR1 is LNHDA, CDR2 SQIVND, per germline (reference sequence).

This rearrangement joins TRBV19 to TRBJ2-2; 13 nucleotides align to TRBD2. The source material was PBMCs. The TCR comes from a middle-aged woman in good health. Some clones in this sample may be carry-over from other donors' samples. The chain's CDR3 is CASITTSGRYTGELFF. Written as DNA, the CDR3 is TGTGCCAGTATTACGACTAGCGGGAGGTACACCGGGGAGCTGTTTTTT.